This TCR beta chain was found in a study of identical twins. Study-wide points: Low generation probability was overrepresented in out-of-frame alpha sequences shared by twins. Within cord blood, abundant beta clonotypes carried fewer insertions, but memory repertoires showed no such trend. Out-of-frame beta sequences exhibited a weaker degree of excess twin sharing.

This clonotype was recorded a few times. The target antigen is unknown. cDNA molecules carried unique molecular identifiers, and template switching added a universal primer site. Each CDR3 protein is one row after TCRdb ran MiXCR on the 5' RACE reads. The data show approximately 600,000 distinct CDR3 sequences, just over 7% seen once. V lost 5 bases to trimming and J lost 8 bases, with 16 bases between them. Looked up from germline, CDR1 is MNHNS and CDR2 is SASEGT. CDR3 size: 14 residues. The same sample was also used in a study of yellow fever vaccine responses in identical twins.

Sequencing used PBMCs. The rearrangement uses TRBV6-1 and TRBJ2-1; D is possibly TRBD2 (7 bases). The clonotype comes from a woman aged 18-29 years in good health. Written as DNA, the CDR3 is TGTGCCAGCAGTAGGGGGGGCGTTTTTTATGAGCAGTTCTTC. Its translation is CASSRGGVFYEQFF.